This TCR beta chain was found in a study of T cell responses to AZD1222 COVID-19 vaccine. Using immunoSEQ multiplex PCR, the repertoire was profiled, and TCRdb retains in-frame clones only, with some absent. The data contain about 180,000 clones, 88% of them seen just once; the ten biggest clones take up roughly 7.7%. General observations from the study: Nearly half of the spike-specific TCRs reportedly recognize variant regions that carry no mutations. Donors were mostly white British, more females; clonal diversity possibly underestimated.

As for this clone: Its antigen is unknown.

The CDR3 contains 14 residues. V dropped 0 bases and J dropped 7 bases, with 9 bases sitting between them. Germline-derived CDR1 and CDR2 are SGHVS and FQNEAQ. This chain connects TRBV7-8 to TRBJ1-4, with D possibly being TRBD1 (5 bases). The sequencing here drew on peripheral blood, taken on day 0 of AZD1222 vaccination. The TCR comes from an adult in good health. The CDR3: CASSLAPRGEKLFF. DNA for the CDR3: TGTGCCAGCAGCTTAGCCCCGAGGGGTGAAAAACTGTTTTTT.